Detailed here is one T cell receptor beta chain. A read error may produce the germline difference seen at one junction end. The sample originates from a study of blood T cell repertoires in COVID-19. About the study: Sources were T cells, B-cell-depleted T cells, or PBMCs; the material itself was cDNA or gDNA.

The protocol was immunoSEQ multiplex PCR, while the TCRdb copy is restricted to in-frame clones and leaves out a portion. The data contain about 180,000 clones, about four fifths of them singletons. The CDR3 loop spans 14 amino acids. Germline V gene lookup returns CDR1 KGHSH and CDR2 LQKENI. J is TRBJ2-7 and V is TRBV18; 8 nucleotides agree with TRBD2. The specimen sequenced was peripheral blood. This clonotype was obtained from a woman between 65 and 79 years old with COVID-19, enrolled during active disease. CDR3 nucleotides: TGTGCCAGCTCACCTGGGACTAGTTCCTTCGAGCAGTACTTC. Encoded protein: CASSPGTSSFEQYF.